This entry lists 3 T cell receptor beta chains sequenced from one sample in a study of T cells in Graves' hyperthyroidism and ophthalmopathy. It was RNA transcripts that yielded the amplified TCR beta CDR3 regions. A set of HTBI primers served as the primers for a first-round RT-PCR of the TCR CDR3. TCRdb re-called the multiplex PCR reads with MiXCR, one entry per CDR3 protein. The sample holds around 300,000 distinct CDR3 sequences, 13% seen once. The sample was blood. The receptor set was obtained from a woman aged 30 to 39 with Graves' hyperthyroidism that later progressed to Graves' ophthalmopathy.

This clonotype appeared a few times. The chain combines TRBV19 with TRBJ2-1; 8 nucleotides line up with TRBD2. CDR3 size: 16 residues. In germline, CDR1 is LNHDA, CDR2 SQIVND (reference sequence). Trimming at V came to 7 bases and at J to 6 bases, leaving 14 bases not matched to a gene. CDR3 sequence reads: CASKVSGREVINEQFF. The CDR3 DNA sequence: TGTGCCAGTAAGGTGTCCGGGAGGGAGGTCATCAATGAGCAGTTCTTC.

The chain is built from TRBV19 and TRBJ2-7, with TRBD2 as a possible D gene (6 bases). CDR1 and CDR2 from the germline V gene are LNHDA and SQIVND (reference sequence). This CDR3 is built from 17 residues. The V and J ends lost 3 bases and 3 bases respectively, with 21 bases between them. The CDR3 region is CASSIFFGQGGFYEQYF. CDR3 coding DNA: TGTGCCAGTAGTATCTTTTTTGGGCAGGGAGGCTTCTACGAGCAGTACTTC.

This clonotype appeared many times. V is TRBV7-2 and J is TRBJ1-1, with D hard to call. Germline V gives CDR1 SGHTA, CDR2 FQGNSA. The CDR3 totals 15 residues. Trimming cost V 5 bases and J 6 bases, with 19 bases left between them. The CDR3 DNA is TGTGCCAGCAGCCCCCGGCCCGCTAATTATCCTGAAGCTTTCTTT. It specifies CASSPRPANYPEAFF.